Listed below are T cell receptor beta chains from one sample, sequenced in a study of blood T cell repertoires in COVID-19. The table came from immunoSEQ multiplex PCR; TCRdb's copy has only in-frame clones and leaves some out. The data contain approximately 140,000 clones, roughly 80% of them singletons. The source material was peripheral blood. These TCRs come from a woman in her thirties or forties with active or convalescent COVID-19. CDR3s include the opening cysteine and the closing phenylalanine or tryptophan. Fields, in order: clone size, V gene, CDR3 length, J gene, D gene, CDR3 protein, CDR3 DNA. The D gene is left open where the match is weak. Clone size, where shown, is once, few, many, or a class for clones that have expanded.

clone_size: -; v_call: TRBV24-1; cdr3_length: 12; j_call: TRBJ1-2; d_call: -; cdr3_aa: CATSDFGYGYTF; cdr3_nt: TGTGCCACCAGTGATTTCGGCTATGGCTACACCTTC
clone_size: -; v_call: TRBV3-1/TRBV3-2; cdr3_length: 15; j_call: TRBJ2-2; d_call: -; cdr3_aa: CASSHYDRNTGELFF; cdr3_nt: TGTGCCAGCAGCCACTATGACAGGAACACCGGGGAGCTGTTTTTT
clone_size: -; v_call: TRBV5-6; cdr3_length: 11; j_call: TRBJ1-1; d_call: -; cdr3_aa: CASSLALEAFF; cdr3_nt: TGTGCCAGCAGCTTGGCCCTTGAAGCTTTCTTT
clone_size: few; v_call: TRBV6-5; cdr3_length: 16; j_call: TRBJ1-1; d_call: -; cdr3_aa: CASSYWGVGGTTEAFF; cdr3_nt: TGTGCCAGCAGTTACTGGGGAGTGGGGGGGACCACTGAAGCTTTCTTT
clone_size: -; v_call: TRBV10-3; cdr3_length: 13; j_call: TRBJ1-1; d_call: TRBD1; cdr3_aa: CAISQGANTEAFF; cdr3_nt: TGTGCCATCAGTCAGGGGGCGAACACTGAAGCTTTCTTT
clone_size: -; v_call: TRBV28; cdr3_length: 11; j_call: TRBJ2-7; d_call: -; cdr3_aa: CASSRGYEQYF; cdr3_nt: TGTGCCAGCAGTCGGGGGTACGAGCAGTACTTC
clone_size: -; v_call: TRBV7-9; cdr3_length: 13; j_call: TRBJ2-7; d_call: TRBD1; cdr3_aa: CASSPQGRLEQYF; cdr3_nt: TGTGCCAGCAGCCCACAGGGGCGGCTCGAGCAGTACTTC
clone_size: once; v_call: TRBV7-2; cdr3_length: 15; j_call: TRBJ2-2; d_call: -; cdr3_aa: CASSFFTGTTGELFF; cdr3_nt: TGTGCCAGCAGCTTTTTTACAGGTACCACCGGGGAGCTGTTTTTT
clone_size: -; v_call: TRBV21-1; cdr3_length: 17; j_call: TRBJ2-5; d_call: -; cdr3_aa: CASSLHPLGGFQETQYF; cdr3_nt: TGTGCCAGCAGCCTGCACCCCCTAGGGGGATTCCAAGAGACCCAGTACTTC
clone_size: -; v_call: TRBV18; cdr3_length: 18; j_call: TRBJ2-6; d_call: TRBD1; cdr3_aa: CASSSGQGGLSGANVLTF; cdr3_nt: TGTGCCAGCTCATCAGGACAGGGGGGTCTCTCTGGGGCCAACGTCCTGACTTTC
clone_size: -; v_call: TRBV2; cdr3_length: 13; j_call: TRBJ1-5; d_call: -; cdr3_aa: CASRGPAEQPQHF; cdr3_nt: TGTGCCAGCAGGGGTCCCGCGGAGCAGCCCCAGCATTTT
clone_size: -; v_call: TRBV15; cdr3_length: 14; j_call: TRBJ2-3; d_call: -; cdr3_aa: CATSRVQSTDTQYF; cdr3_nt: TGTGCCACCAGCAGAGTACAGTCCACAGATACGCAGTATTTT